Shown below are 24 T cell receptor beta chains from a single sample sequenced in a study of the immune and genomic landscape of osteosarcoma. Assay: immunoSEQ multiplex PCR; the TCRdb copy retains only in-frame clones and omits some. Of 2,500 to 3,500 clones listed, about three quarters are singletons. Sequenced: tumor tissue from a local recurrence in the femur. Receptor source: a young man with osteosarcoma.

Sample share makes this clone large. V gene TRBV5-6 combines with J gene TRBJ1-3; D is ambiguous. Germline assignment: CDR1 SGHDT and CDR2 YYEEEE. There are 14 residues in the CDR3. V was shortened by 3 bases and J by 1 base, with 8 bases between the two germline ends. CDR3 nucleotides: TGTGCCAGCAGCTACCGGGGATCTGGAAACACCATATATTTT. Protein product: CASSYRGSGNTIYF.

This clone was recorded a few times. The chain has TRBV27 and TRBJ1-2, with a possible D match to TRBD1 (5 bases). There are 12 residues in the CDR3. V was shortened by 2 bases and J by 9 bases, with 10 bases between the two germline ends. The germline V gene has CDR1 MNHEY and CDR2 SMNVEV (reference sequence). CDR3 residues: CASSLQGDRYTF. Written as DNA, the CDR3 is TGTGCCAGCAGTTTACAGGGAGATCGCTACACCTTC.

The chain links TRBV27 to TRBJ2-1; 7 nucleotides line up with TRBD2. This CDR3 spans 12 amino acids. CDR1 MNHEY and CDR2 SMNVEV come from the germline V gene (reference sequence). V shed 6 bases, J shed 10 bases, and the junction held 6 bases outside the gene matches. The CDR3 sequence is CASRKGGNEQFF. The CDR3 DNA reads TGTGCCAGCAGAAAGGGAGGGAACGAGCAGTTCTTC.

The chain uses TRBV29-1 and TRBJ1-2; the match to TRBD1 covers 8 bases. The CDR3 consists of 13 residues. After removal of 7 bases from V and 4 bases from J, the junction contained 8 bases not matched to a gene. CDR1 SQVTM and CDR2 ANQGSEA come from the germline V gene. The CDR3 DNA sequence: TGCAGCGGGGCCTCAGGGGGCGCCTATGGCTACACCTTC. Residues: CSGASGGAYGYTF.

This clone was seen a few times. The V and J genes are TRBV7-9 and TRBJ2-7; D possibly corresponds to TRBD1 (5 bases). Between the trimmed V and J ends, which lost 5 bases and 2 bases, there was a span of 13 bases. This CDR3 has 14 amino acids. CDR1 is SEHNR and CDR2 is FQNEAQ in the germline V gene (reference sequence). The CDR3 DNA reads TGTGCCAGCAGCAAGCCGCAGGGCACCTACGAGCAGTACTTC. The encoded protein is CASSKPQGTYEQYF.

V and J are TRBV27 and TRBJ2-1; 7 nucleotides match TRBD2. The V segment lost 3 bases and the J segment 3 bases; nucleotides outside the gene matches: 5. The CDR3 runs to 15 residues. In germline, CDR1 is MNHEY, CDR2 SMNVEV (reference sequence). CDR3 in amino acids: CASSFRAGNYNEQFF. The CDR3 coding sequence is TGTGCCAGCAGTTTCAGAGCGGGGAACTACAATGAGCAGTTCTTC.

This sequence joins TRBV9 and TRBJ2-1; weak D call: TRBD2 (6 bases). The CDR3 contains 13 residues. CDR1 SGDLS and CDR2 YYNGEE come from the germline V gene. The CDR3 loop is CAGRRGTYNEQFF. Here the CDR3 DNA reads TGTGCAGGCCGGAGGGGTACGTACAATGAGCAGTTCTTC.

This chain uses TRBV5-1 with TRBJ2-3; D gene unclear. The germline CDR1 and CDR2 sequences are SGHRS and YFSETQ. The CDR3 spans 11 residues. Trimming stripped 2 bases from V and 7 bases from J, with 5 bases between. The CDR3 bases are TGCGCCAGCAGCTTTATCCATACGCAGTATTTT. Translated: CASSFIHTQYF.

This chain joins TRBV6-1 and TRBJ1-2; D gene ambiguous. The V and J ends lost 2 bases and 5 bases respectively, with 6 bases between them. The CDR3 extends over 12 amino acids. CDR1 is MNHNS and CDR2 is SASEGT in the germline V gene. CDR3 protein: CASSELFYGYTF. The CDR3 coding sequence is TGTGCCAGCAGTGAATTATTTTATGGCTACACCTTC.

The chain joins TRBV30 to TRBJ2-7; D gene uncertain. This CDR3 has 13 amino acids. Trimming took off 1 base at V and 5 bases at J, with 12 bases between the two ends. Germline V gene lookup returns CDR1 GTSNPN and CDR2 SVGIG (reference sequence). In nucleotides, the CDR3 is TGTGCCTGGAGTGCAGAGTCTTGGGACGAGCAGTACTTC. Amino acid sequence: CAWSAESWDEQYF. The variable domain in full, completed from reference TRBV30 and TRBJ2-7, reads SQTIHQWPATLVQPVGSPLSLECTVEGTSNPNLYWYRQAAGRGLQLLFYSVGIGQISSEVPQNLSASRPQDRQFILSSKKLLLSDSGFYLCAWSAESWDEQYFGPGTRLTVT.

The table lists this clone with a few counts. The genes are TRBV28 and TRBJ2-2, with unresolved D. The CDR3 runs 15 residues. Germline lookup yields CDR1 MDHEN and CDR2 SYDVKM. The V gene lost 3 bases and the J gene lost 0 bases, with 8 bases spanning the gap. The CDR3 region has the DNA TGTGCCAGCAGTTTCGCCGGGTCGAACACCGGGGAGCTGTTTTTT. The encoded protein is CASSFAGSNTGELFF. Full variable domain (missing parts from reference TRBV28 and TRBJ2-2): DVKVTQSSRYLVKRTGEKVFLECVQDMDHENMFWYRQDPGLGLRLIYFSYDVKMKEKGDIPEGYSVSREKKERFSLILESASTNQTSMYLCASSFAGSNTGELFFGEGSRLTVL.

The rearrangement joins TRBV7-7 to TRBJ2-7, with TRBD2 identical over 12 bases. The CDR3 spans 13 residues. Germline V lookup: CDR1 SSHAT, CDR2 FNYEAQ (reference sequence). As DNA, the CDR3 is TGTGCTAGCTCGACTAGCGGGGGCGACGAGCAGTACTTC. Translated: CASSTSGGDEQYF.

CDR3 nucleotide sequence: TGTGCCAGCAGCAACCGGGACCCCGAATATTGGTGTGAGCAGTACTTC. This codes for CASSNRDPEYWCEQYF. V usage is TRBV7-9 and J usage is TRBJ2-7; D is tentatively TRBD1 or TRBD2 (5 bases each). V was trimmed by 5 bases and J by 7 bases, leaving 24 bases between them. This CDR3 comprises 16 residues. Germline lookup yields CDR1 SEHNR and CDR2 FQNEAQ (reference sequence).

This clone was found once. This rearrangement joins TRBV27 to TRBJ2-7, with TRBD1 matching 7 bases. The CDR3 covers 15 residues. J lost 3 bases, V lost 0 bases, and 5 bases had no gene match. CDR1 is MNHEY, CDR2 SMNVEV, per germline (reference sequence). This CDR3 is CASSLSPSGGYEQYF. CDR3 sequence (DNA): TGTGCCAGCAGTTTATCCCCCTCAGGGGGCTACGAGCAGTACTTC.

The chain joins TRBV1 to TRBJ2-5; the table's D call of TRBD2 was not tested on the DNA. TRBV1 is a recognized pseudogene. The length of the CDR3 is 17 residues. The CDR3 sequence: CTSSLVGGDGRGETQYF. In nucleotides, the CDR3 is TGCACCAGCAGCCTCGTTGGTGGAGACGGGAGGGGAGAGACCCAGTACTTC.

J is TRBJ1-1 and V is TRBV4-1; the D is unclear. Germline V gene lookup returns CDR1 MGHRA and CDR2 YSYEKL. The ends were cut back, 0 bases at V and 8 bases at J, with 13 bases in the middle. The CDR3 loop spans 14 amino acids. The CDR3 loop reads CASSQDYAVHEAFF. CDR3 DNA: TGCGCCAGCAGCCAAGATTATGCAGTTCACGAAGCTTTCTTT.

This clone was observed a few times. This rearrangement joins TRBV7-6 to TRBJ1-1; D gene unclear. Germline V gives CDR1 SGHVS, CDR2 FNYEAQ. V was trimmed by 5 bases and J by 11 bases, leaving 30 bases between them. The CDR3 consists of 17 residues. The CDR3 region is CASSLDPREGMSVGAFF. CDR3 DNA: TGTGCCAGCAGCCTCGATCCGCGAGAGGGAATGAGCGTTGGGGCTTTCTTT.

The chain carries TRBV6-1 and TRBJ1-2; D gene uncertain. CDR1 is MNHNS, CDR2 SASEGT, per germline. The CDR3 has 13 amino acids. Trimming cost V 6 bases and J 0 bases, with 8 bases left between them. The CDR3 spells CASRAGANYGYTF. CDR3 nucleotide sequence: TGTGCCAGCAGAGCAGGAGCTAACTATGGCTACACCTTC.

The chain combines TRBV11-2 with TRBJ2-1; D is ambiguous. Germline V CDR1 and CDR2: SGHAT, FQNNGV. V gave up 0 bases and J gave up 10 bases, with 16 bases separating them. The CDR3 runs to 15 residues. Here the CDR3 reads CASSLDPGRLREQFF. DNA for the CDR3: TGTGCCAGCAGCTTAGATCCTGGACGGCTTCGAGAGCAGTTCTTC.

The gene calls are TRBV7-2 and TRBJ1-2; TRBD1 agrees at 10 bases. Germline V lookup: CDR1 SGHTA, CDR2 FQGNSA. CDR3 size: 12 residues. The V and J ends lost 5 bases and 10 bases, in that order; junction bases with no gene match: 4. Here the CDR3 reads CASSRDRGPYTF. The CDR3 DNA follows: TGTGCCAGCAGCCGGGACAGGGGCCCCTACACCTTC.

J is TRBJ2-5 and V is TRBV5-1, with 7 bases that match TRBD2. J lost 3 bases, V lost 2 bases, and 4 bases had no gene match. Germline assignment: CDR1 SGHRS and CDR2 YFSETQ. The CDR3 spans 14 residues. This CDR3 reads CASSFWAGEETQYF. The CDR3 coding sequence is TGCGCCAGCAGCTTTTGGGCGGGGGAAGAGACCCAGTACTTC.

The chain links TRBV5-1 to TRBJ2-2; TRBD1 or TRBD2 may be the D gene (5 bases each). Trimming left V 0 bases short and J 2 bases short, with 11 bases between. CDR1 and CDR2 from the germline V gene are SGHRS and YFSETQ. The length of the CDR3 is 16 residues. The CDR3 region has the DNA TGCGCCAGCAGCTTGGTGAGGGACCGAAACACCGGGGAGCTGTTTTTT. It translates to CASSLVRDRNTGELFF.

In nucleotides, the CDR3 is TGTGCCAGCAGCTTATCACGTTTGGCCTTGAACACTGAAGCTTTCTTT. Translating gives CASSLSRLALNTEAFF. This chain links TRBV11-2 with TRBJ1-1, with D unclear. This CDR3 has 16 residues. CDR1 and CDR2 (germline): SGHAT, FQNNGV. Trimming cost V 2 bases and J 0 bases, with 13 bases left between them.

This clone was detected only once. CDR3 sequence: CASTRRDSSSYEQYF. DNA for the CDR3: TGTGCCAGCACCAGGAGGGACTCTAGCTCCTACGAGCAGTACTTC. The genes are TRBV6-4 and TRBJ2-7, with D possibly being TRBD2 (6 bases). Per the germline V gene, CDR1 is MRHNA and CDR2 is SNTAGT. This CDR3 spans 15 amino acids. Trimming pared 7 bases from V and 0 bases from J, leaving 16 bases between.